This T cell receptor beta chain was retrieved from a study of cytomegalovirus exposure and HLA in healthy donors. 60 Vbeta and 13 Jbeta primers were used in PCR. The method was immunoSEQ multiplex PCR; TCRdb's version includes in-frame clones alone and lacks a portion of them. The top ten hold around 2.1% of the sample, which has approximately 79,000 clones, about three quarters seen once. This clone was recorded once. The CDR3 length is 14 residues. Losses at the gene ends were 2 bases for V and 4 bases for J; bases not matched to a gene: 5. Germline V gene sequence: CDR1 SQVTM, CDR2 ANQGSEA. The V and J genes are TRBV29-1 and TRBJ2-5; 9 bases match TRBD1. The sample consisted of PBMCs. The receptor comes from a boy aged 10-17 years in good health and CMV-seronegative. The CDR3 region has the DNA TGCAGCGTTGAATTACAGGGGGCCGGAGAGACCCAGTACTTC. Residues: CSVELQGAGETQYF.